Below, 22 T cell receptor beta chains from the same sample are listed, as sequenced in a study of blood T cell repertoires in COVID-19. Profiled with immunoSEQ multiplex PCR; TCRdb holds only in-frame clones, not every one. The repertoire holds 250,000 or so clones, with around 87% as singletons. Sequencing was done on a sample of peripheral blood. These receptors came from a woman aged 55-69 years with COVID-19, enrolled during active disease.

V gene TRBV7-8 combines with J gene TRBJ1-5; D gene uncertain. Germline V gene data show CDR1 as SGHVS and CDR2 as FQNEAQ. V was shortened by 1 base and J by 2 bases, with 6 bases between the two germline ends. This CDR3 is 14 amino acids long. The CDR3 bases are TGTGCCAGCAGCTTAGTAGTCGGCAATCAGCCCCAGCATTTT. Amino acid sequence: CASSLVVGNQPQHF.

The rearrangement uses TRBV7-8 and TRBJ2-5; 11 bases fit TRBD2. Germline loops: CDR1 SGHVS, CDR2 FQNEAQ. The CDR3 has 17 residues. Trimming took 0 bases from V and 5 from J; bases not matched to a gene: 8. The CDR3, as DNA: TGTGCCAGCAGCTTAGCACTAGCGGGGGCCTCGCTGGAGACCCAGTACTTC. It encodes CASSLALAGASLETQYF. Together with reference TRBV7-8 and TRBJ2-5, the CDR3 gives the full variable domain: GAGVSQSPRYKVAKRGQDVALRCDPISGHVSLFWYQQALGQGPEFLTYFQNEAQLDKSGLPSDRFFAERPEGSVSTLKIQRTQQEDSAVYLCASSLALAGASLETQYFGPGTRLLVL.

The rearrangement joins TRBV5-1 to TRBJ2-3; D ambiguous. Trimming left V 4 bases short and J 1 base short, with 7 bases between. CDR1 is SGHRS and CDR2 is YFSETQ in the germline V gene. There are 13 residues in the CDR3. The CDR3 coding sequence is TGCGCCAGCAGCGTCCCCGGCACAGATACGCAGTATTTT. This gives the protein CASSVPGTDTQYF.

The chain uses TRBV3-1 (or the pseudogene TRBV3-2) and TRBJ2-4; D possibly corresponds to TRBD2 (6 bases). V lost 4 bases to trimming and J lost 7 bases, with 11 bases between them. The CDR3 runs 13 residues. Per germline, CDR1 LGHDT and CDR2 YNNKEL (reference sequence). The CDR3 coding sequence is TGTGCCAGCAGCCTGACTAGGTTGAACATTCAGTACTTC. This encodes CASSLTRLNIQYF.

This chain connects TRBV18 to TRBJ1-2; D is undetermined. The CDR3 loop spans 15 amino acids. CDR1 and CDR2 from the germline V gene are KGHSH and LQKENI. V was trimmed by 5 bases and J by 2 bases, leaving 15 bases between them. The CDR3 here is CASSTNPRVNYGYTF. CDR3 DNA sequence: TGTGCCAGCTCAACGAACCCCCGGGTGAACTATGGCTACACCTTC.

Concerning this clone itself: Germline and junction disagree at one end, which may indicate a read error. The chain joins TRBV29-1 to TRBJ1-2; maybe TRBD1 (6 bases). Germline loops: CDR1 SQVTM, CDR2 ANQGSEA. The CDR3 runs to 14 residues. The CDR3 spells CSAEVRGDIYGYTF. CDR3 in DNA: TGCAGCGCTGAAGTACGAGGGGACATTTATGGCTACACCTTC.

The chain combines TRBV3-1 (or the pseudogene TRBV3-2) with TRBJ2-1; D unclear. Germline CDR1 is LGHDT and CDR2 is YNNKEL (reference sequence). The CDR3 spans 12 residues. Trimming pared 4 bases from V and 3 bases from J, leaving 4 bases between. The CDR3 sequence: CASSPLYNEQFF. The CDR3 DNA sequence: TGTGCCAGCAGCCCCCTCTACAATGAGCAGTTCTTC.

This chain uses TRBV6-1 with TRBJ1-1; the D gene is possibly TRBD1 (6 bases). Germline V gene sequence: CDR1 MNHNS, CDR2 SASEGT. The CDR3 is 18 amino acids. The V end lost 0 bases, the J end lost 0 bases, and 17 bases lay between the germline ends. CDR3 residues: CASSEAANRAVLNTEAFF. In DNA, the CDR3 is TGTGCCAGCAGTGAAGCAGCTAACAGGGCCGTCTTGAACACTGAAGCTTTCTTT.

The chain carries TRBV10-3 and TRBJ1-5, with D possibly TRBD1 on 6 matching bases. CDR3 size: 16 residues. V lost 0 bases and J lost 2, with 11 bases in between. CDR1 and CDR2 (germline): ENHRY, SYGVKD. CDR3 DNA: TGTGCCATCAGTGAGTCACAGGGTATAGGCAATCAGCCCCAGCATTTT. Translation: CAISESQGIGNQPQHF.

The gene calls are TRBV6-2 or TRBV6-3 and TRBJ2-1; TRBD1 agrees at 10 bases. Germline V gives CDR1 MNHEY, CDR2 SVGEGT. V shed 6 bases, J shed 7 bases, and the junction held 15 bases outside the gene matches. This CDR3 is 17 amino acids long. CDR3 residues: CASSPNTGTGVENEQFF. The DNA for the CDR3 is TGTGCCAGCAGCCCTAATACCGGGACAGGGGTGGAGAATGAGCAGTTCTTC.

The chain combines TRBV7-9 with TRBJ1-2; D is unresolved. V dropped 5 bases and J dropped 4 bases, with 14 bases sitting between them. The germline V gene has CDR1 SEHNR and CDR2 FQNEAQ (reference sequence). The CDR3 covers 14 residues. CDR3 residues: CASSTRSAAYGYTF. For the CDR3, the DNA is TGTGCCAGCAGCACGAGGTCGGCCGCCTATGGCTACACCTTC.

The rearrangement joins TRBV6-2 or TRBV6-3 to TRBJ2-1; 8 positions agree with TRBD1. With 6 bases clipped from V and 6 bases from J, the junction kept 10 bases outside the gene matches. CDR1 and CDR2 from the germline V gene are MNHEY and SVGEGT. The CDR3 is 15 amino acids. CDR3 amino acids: CASSRGTGSFNEQFF. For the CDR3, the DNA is TGTGCCAGCAGCCGGGGGACAGGCTCGTTCAATGAGCAGTTCTTC.

CDR3 nucleotide sequence: TGCGCCAGCAGCCCCCGGACAGGATCGAACACTGAAGCTTTCTTT. Its protein product is CASSPRTGSNTEAFF. This chain links TRBV5-1 with TRBJ1-1; 7 bases agree with TRBD1. The CDR3 length is 15 residues. Germline values: CDR1 SGHRS, CDR2 YFSETQ. The J segment lost 1 base and the V segment lost 4 bases, leaving 7 bases of the junction unmatched.

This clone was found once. Written as DNA, the CDR3 is TGTGCCAGTAGTTTCAGCCACCCGGGTAGAGACAATGAGCAGTTCTTC. Encoded protein: CASSFSHPGRDNEQFF. V usage is TRBV19 and J usage is TRBJ2-1; D unresolved. V shed 5 bases and J shed 5 bases, with 19 bases lying between them. The CDR3 contains 16 residues. CDR1 is LNHDA, CDR2 SQIVND, per germline (reference sequence).

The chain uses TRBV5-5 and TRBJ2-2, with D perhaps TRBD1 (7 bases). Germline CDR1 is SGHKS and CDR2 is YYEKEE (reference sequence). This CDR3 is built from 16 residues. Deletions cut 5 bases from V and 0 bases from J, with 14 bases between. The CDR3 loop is CASSLEGTANTGELFF. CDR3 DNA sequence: TGTGCCAGCAGTCTGGAGGGGACAGCGAACACCGGGGAGCTGTTTTTT.

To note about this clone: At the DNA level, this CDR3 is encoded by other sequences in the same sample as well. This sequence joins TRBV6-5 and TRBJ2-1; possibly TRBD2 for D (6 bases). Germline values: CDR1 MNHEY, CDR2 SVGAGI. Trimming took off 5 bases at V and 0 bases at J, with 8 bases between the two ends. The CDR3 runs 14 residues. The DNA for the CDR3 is TGTGCCAGCAGTCGGGGGAGCTCCTACAATGAGCAGTTCTTC. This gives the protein CASSRGSSYNEQFF.

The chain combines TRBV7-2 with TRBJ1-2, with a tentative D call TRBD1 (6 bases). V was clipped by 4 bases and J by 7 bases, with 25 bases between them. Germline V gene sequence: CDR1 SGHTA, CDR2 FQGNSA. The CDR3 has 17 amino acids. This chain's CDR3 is CASSSRGLRGRFFGYTF. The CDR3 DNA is TGTGCCAGCAGCTCGAGGGGGTTGCGGGGGCGCTTTTTTGGCTACACCTTC.

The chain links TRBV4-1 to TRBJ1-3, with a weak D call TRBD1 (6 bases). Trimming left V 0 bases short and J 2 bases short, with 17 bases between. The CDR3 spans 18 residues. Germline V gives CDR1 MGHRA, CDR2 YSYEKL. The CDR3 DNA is TGCGCCAGCAGCCAAGATATTGGGACAAGAGCGGCTGGAAACACCATATATTTT. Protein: CASSQDIGTRAAGNTIYF.

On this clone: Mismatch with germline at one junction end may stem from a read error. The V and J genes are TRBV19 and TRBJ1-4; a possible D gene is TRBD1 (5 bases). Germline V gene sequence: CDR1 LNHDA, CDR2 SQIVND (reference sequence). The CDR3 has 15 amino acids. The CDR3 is CANSIVGGVNEKLFF. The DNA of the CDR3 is TGTGCCAATAGTATAGTAGGAGGGGTTAATGAAAAACTGTTTTTT.

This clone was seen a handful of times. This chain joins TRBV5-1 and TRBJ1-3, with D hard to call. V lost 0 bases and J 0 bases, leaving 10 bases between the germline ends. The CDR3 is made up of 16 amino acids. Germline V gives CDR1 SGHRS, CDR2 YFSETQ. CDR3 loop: CASSLDGSDSGNTIYF. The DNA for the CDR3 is TGCGCCAGCAGCTTGGACGGGTCAGACTCTGGAAACACCATATATTTT.

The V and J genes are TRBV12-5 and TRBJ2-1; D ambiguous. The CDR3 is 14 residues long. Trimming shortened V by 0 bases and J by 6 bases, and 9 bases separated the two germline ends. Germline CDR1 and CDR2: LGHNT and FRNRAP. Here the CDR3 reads CASGLVRAGNEQFF. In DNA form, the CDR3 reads TGTGCTAGTGGTTTGGTCCGAGCCGGCAATGAGCAGTTCTTC. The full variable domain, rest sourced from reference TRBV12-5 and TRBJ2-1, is DARVTQTPRHKVTEMGQEVTMRCQPILGHNTVFWYRQTMMQGLELLAYFRNRAPLDDSGMPKDRFSAEMPDATLATLKIQPSEPRDSAVYFCASGLVRAGNEQFFGPGTRLTVL.

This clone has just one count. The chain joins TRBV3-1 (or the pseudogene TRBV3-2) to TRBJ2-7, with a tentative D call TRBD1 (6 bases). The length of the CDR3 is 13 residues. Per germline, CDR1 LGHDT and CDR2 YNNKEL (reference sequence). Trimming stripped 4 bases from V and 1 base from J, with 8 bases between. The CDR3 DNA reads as TGTGCCAGCAGCCCGACAGGTTCCTACGAGCAGTACTTC. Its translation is CASSPTGSYEQYF.